This T cell receptor beta chain was identified in a study of molecular identifiers for immune sequencing clone quantification. Study results and limitations: Spiked Jurkat TCR RNA equivalent to one cell was reportedly detectable in about a million naive cells.

Naive CD8 T cells, phenotype CD8+CD4-CCR7+CD45RA+, were sorted. This clonotype was recorded many times. The antigen remains unidentified. Listed TCR primers, together with previously described methods, were used for the bulk TCR libraries. TCRdb passed the PCR reads through MiXCR, listing each CDR3 protein once. The sample consists of over 550,000 distinct CDR3 sequences, about 25% of them appearing once. Trimming took off 3 bases at V and 4 bases at J, with 19 bases between the two ends. This CDR3 region has 15 residues. Germline CDR1 is DFQATT and CDR2 is SNEGSKA (reference sequence). This clonotype was sampled from a human donor in good health. Some libraries in this study had Jurkat cell RNA spiked in. This chain links TRBV20-1 with TRBJ2-7, with D unclear. The sample comprised naive CD8+ T cells from blood, with Jurkat cell RNA spiked in. Noted subset: FACS-sorted CD8+CD4-CCR7+CD45RA+ naive T cells. CDR3 amino acids: CSASQARLTPYEQYF. The CDR3 region has the DNA TGCAGTGCTAGCCAAGCAAGGTTAACACCGTACGAGCAGTACTTC.